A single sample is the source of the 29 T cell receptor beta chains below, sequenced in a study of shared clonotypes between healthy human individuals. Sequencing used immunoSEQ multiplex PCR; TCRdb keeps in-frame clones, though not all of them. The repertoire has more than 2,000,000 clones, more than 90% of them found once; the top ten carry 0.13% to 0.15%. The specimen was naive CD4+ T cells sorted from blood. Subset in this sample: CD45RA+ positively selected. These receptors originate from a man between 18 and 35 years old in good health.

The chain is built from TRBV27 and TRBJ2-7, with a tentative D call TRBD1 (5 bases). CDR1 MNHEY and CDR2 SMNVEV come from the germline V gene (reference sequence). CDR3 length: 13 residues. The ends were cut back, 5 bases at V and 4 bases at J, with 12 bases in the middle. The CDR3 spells CASSRTTEYEQYF. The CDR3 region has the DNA TGTGCCAGCAGTCGGACAACGGAGTACGAGCAGTACTTC.

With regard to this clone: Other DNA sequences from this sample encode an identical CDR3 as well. CDR3 bases: TGCGCCAGCAGCCGGACAGGGTCGAACACTGAAGCTTTCTTT. Amino acids: CASSRTGSNTEAFF. V gene TRBV5-1 combines with J gene TRBJ1-1; 8 bases map to TRBD1. This CDR3 has 14 residues. Looked up from germline, CDR1 is SGHRS and CDR2 is YFSETQ. J gave up 1 base and V 4 bases, and 3 bases lay outside the gene matches.

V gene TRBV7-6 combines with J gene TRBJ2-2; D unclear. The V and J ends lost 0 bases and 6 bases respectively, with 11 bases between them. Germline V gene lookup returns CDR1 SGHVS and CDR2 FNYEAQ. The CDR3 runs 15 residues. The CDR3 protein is CASSLAVLTPGELFF. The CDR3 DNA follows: TGTGCCAGCAGCTTAGCGGTCCTCACCCCCGGGGAGCTGTTTTTT.

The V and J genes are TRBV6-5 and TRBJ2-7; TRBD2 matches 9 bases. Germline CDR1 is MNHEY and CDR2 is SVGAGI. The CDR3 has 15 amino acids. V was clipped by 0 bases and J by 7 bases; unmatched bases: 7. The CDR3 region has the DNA TGTGCCAGCAGTTACTCCCCAGCGGGAGGCGGTGAGCAGTACTTC. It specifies CASSYSPAGGGEQYF.

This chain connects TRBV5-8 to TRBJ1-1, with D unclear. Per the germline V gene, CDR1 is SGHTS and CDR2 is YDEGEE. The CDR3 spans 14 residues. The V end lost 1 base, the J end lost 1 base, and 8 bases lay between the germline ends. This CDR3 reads CASSLRITNTEAFF. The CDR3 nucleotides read TGTGCCAGCAGCTTGCGGATCACGAACACTGAAGCTTTCTTT.

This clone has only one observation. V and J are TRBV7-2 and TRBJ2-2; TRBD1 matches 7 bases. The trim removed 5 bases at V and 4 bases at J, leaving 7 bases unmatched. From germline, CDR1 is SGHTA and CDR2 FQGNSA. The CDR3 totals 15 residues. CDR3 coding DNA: TGTGCCAGCAGCCTCCGGGGACAGCTCACCGGGGAGCTGTTTTTT. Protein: CASSLRGQLTGELFF. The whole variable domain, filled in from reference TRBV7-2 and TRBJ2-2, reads GAGVSQSPSNKVTEKGKDVELRCDPISGHTALYWYRQSLGQGLEFLIYFQGNSAPDKSGLPSDRFSAERTGGSVSTLTIQRTQQEDSAVYLCASSLRGQLTGELFFGEGSRLTVL.

The CDR3 DNA follows: TGTGCCATCAGTGAGTTGGGCGAGAGTACGCAGTATTTT. Its protein product is CAISELGESTQYF. The J gene is TRBJ2-3, the V gene TRBV10-3; D is unresolved. There are 13 residues in the CDR3. V lost 1 base and J lost 8, with 10 bases in between. CDR1 is ENHRY, CDR2 SYGVKD, per germline.

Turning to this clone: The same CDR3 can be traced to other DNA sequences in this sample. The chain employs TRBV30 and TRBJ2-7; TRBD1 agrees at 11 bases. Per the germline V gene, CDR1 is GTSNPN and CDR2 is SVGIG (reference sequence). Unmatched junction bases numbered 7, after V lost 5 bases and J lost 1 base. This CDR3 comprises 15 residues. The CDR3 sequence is CAWSAGTGGSYEQYF. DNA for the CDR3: TGTGCCTGGTCCGCCGGGACAGGGGGTTCCTACGAGCAGTACTTC.

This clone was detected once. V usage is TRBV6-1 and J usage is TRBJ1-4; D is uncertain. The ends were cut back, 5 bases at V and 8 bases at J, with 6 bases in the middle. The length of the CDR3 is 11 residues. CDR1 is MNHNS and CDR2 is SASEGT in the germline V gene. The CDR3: CASSYGEKLFF. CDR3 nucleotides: TGTGCCAGCAGTTACGGAGAAAAACTGTTTTTT.

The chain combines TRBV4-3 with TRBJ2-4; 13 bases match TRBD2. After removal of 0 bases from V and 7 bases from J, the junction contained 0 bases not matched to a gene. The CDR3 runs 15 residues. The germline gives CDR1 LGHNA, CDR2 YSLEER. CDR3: CASSQELAGGNIQYF. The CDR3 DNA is TGCGCCAGCAGCCAAGAACTAGCGGGAGGGAACATTCAGTACTTC.

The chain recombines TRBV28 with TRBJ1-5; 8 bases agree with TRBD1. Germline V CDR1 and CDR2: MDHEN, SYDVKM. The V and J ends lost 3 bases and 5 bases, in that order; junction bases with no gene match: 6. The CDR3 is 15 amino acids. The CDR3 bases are TGTGCCAGCAGTTTGTCGGACAGGGCACATCAGCCCCAGCATTTT. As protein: CASSLSDRAHQPQHF.

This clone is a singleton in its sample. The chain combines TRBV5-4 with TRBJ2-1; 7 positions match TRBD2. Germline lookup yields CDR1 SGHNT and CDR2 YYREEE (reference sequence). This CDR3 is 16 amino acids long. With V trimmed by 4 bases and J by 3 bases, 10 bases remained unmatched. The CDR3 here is CASSRAAGVIYNEQFF. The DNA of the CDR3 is TGTGCCAGCAGCCGCGCCGCGGGAGTGATCTACAATGAGCAGTTCTTC.

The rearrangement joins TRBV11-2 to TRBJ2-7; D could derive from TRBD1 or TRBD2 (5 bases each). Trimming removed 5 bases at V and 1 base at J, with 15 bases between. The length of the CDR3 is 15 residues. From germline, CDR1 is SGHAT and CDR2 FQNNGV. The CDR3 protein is CASSQTGRTSYEQYF. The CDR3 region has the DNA TGTGCCAGCAGCCAAACGGGACGCACTTCCTACGAGCAGTACTTC.

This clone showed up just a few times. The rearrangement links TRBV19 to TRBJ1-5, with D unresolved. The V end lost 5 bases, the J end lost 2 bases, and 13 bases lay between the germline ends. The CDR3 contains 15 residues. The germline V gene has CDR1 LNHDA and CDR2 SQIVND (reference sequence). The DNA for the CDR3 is TGTGCCAGTAGTTTTCCCGGGAGGGGCAATCAGCCCCAGCATTTT. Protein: CASSFPGRGNQPQHF.

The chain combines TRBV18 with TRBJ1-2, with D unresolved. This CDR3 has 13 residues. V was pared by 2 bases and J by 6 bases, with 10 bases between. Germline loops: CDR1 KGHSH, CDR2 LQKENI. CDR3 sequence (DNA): TGTGCCAGCTCACCAAGGCCCGCCGATGGCTACACCTTC. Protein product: CASSPRPADGYTF.

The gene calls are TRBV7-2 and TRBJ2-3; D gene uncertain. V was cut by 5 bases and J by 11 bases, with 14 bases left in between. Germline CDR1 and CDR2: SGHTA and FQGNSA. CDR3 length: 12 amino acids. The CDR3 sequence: CASSSTARGQYF. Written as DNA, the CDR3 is TGTGCCAGCAGCAGCACTGCGCGCGGGCAGTATTTT.

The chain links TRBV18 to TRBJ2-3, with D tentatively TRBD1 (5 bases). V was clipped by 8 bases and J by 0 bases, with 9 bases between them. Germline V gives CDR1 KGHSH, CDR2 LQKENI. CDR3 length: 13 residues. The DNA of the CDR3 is TGTGCCAGCCTCCGACAGAGCACAGATACGCAGTATTTT. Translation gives CASLRQSTDTQYF.

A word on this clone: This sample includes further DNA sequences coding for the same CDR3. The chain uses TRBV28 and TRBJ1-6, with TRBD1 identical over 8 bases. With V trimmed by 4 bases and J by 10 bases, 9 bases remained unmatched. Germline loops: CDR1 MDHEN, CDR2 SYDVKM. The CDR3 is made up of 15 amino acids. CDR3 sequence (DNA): TGTGCCAGCAGTTCCCCCGGGACAGGCGGCTCACCCCTCCACTTT. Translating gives CASSSPGTGGSPLHF.

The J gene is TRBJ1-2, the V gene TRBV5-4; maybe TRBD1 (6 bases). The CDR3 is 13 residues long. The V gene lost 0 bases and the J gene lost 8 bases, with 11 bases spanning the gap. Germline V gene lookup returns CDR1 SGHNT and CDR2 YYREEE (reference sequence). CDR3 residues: CASSLAGGGGYTF. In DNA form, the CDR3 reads TGTGCCAGCAGCTTGGCCGGGGGCGGAGGCTACACCTTC.

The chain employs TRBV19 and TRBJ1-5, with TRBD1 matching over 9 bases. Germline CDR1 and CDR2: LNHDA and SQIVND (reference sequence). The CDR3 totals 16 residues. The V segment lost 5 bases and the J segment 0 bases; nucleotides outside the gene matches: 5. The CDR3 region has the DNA TGTGCCAGTAGTTGGACAGGGGCGAATAGCAATCAGCCCCAGCATTTT. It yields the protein CASSWTGANSNQPQHF.

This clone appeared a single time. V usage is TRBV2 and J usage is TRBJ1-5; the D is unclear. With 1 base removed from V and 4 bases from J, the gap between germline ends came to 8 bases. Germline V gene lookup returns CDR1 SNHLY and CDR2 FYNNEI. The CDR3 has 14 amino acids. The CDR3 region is CASSEGAVNQPQHF. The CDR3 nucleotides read TGTGCCAGCAGTGAAGGGGCGGTTAATCAGCCCCAGCATTTT.

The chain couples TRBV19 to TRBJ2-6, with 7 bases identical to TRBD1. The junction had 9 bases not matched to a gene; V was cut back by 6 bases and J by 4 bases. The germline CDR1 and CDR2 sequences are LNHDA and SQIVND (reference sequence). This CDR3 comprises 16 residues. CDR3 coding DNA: TGTGCCAGTAGCAATCAACAGGGGACCGGGGCCAACGTCCTGACTTTC. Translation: CASSNQQGTGANVLTF.

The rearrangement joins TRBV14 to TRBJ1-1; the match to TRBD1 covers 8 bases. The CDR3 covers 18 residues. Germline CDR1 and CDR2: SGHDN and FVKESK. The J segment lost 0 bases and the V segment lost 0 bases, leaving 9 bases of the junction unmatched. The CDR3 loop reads CASSQEYDRGRLNTEAFF. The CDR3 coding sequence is TGTGCCAGCAGCCAAGAATATGACAGGGGCCGATTGAACACTGAAGCTTTCTTT.

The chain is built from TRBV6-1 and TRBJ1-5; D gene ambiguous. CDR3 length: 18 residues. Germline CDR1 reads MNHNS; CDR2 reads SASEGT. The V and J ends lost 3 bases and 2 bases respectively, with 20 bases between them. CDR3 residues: CASSDPYGFGFGNQPQHF. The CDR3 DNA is TGTGCCAGCAGTGATCCCTACGGATTTGGGTTCGGCAATCAGCCCCAGCATTTT.

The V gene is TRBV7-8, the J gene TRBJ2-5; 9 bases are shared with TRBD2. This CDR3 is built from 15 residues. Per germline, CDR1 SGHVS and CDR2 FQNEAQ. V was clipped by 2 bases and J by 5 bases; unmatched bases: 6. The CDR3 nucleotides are TGTGCCAGCAGCTTACTAGCGGGAAGTCAGGAGACCCAGTACTTC. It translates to CASSLLAGSQETQYF.

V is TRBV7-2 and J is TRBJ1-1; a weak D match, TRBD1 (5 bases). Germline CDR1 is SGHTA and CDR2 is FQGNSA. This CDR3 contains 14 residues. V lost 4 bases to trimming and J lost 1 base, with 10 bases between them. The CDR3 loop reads CASSSSDKNTEAFF. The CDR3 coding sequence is TGTGCCAGCAGCTCCTCGGACAAGAACACTGAAGCTTTCTTT.

CDR3 region: CASSEEYGGETQYF. CDR3 nucleotides: TGTGCCAGCAGTGAAGAGTACGGGGGGGAGACCCAGTACTTC. The chain has TRBV2 and TRBJ2-5, with 7 bases aligning to TRBD2. This CDR3 contains 14 residues. CDR1 and CDR2 from the germline V gene are SNHLY and FYNNEI. With 1 base clipped from V and 5 bases from J, the junction kept 4 bases outside the gene matches.

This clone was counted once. CDR3 in DNA: TGTGCCACCAGCAGGATAACAGGGGGTAGATCACCCCTCCACTTT. Protein product: CATSRITGGRSPLHF. The rearrangement uses TRBV15 and TRBJ1-6; TRBD1 matches 8 bases. The CDR3 has 15 residues. J was trimmed by 10 bases and V by 3 bases; bases with no gene match: 8. Germline V lookup: CDR1 LNHNV, CDR2 YYDKDF (reference sequence).

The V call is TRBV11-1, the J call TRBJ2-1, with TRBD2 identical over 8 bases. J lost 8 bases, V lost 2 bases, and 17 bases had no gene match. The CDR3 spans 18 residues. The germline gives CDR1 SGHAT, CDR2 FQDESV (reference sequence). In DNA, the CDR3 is TGTGCCAGCAGCTTACTCGGTCAGAGCGGGGGTTCAGCCCATGAGCAGTTCTTC. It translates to CASSLLGQSGGSAHEQFF. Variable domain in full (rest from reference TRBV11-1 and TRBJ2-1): EAEVAQSPRYKITEKSQAVAFWCDPISGHATLYWYRQILGQGPELLVQFQDESVVDDSQLPKDRFSAERLKGVDSTLKIQPAELGDSAMYLCASSLLGQSGGSAHEQFFGPGTRLTVL.